This T cell receptor (beta chain) was sequenced during a study of CD8 T cells in Susac syndrome (dated by TCRdb to about 2019). At the level of the whole study: Of the Susac syndrome patients who were sequenced, 8 or 9 were in clinical remission while more than five had clinically active disease. Whether CD8+ T cell activation and differentiation in Susac syndrome was antigen driven was tested using repertoire sequencing. At blood withdrawal, Susac syndrome patients were either therapy-naive, taking corticosteroids (in some cases with IVIg as well), or taking IVIg alone.

V is cut by 3 bases and J by 7 bases, and the space between the germline ends is 18 bases. The germline V gene encodes CDR1 KGHSH and CDR2 LQKENI. Including the terminal cysteine and phenylalanine, the CDR3 comprises 16 residues. The DNA shown is the 48-base CDR3, in frame from base 1. As for this clonotype: The target of this receptor is not known. No quality values exist for individual bases; no much larger clone is one base distant.

Peripheral blood CD8+ and CD4+ T cells from healthy donors, Susac syndrome patients and multiple sclerosis patients were profiled using high-throughput TCR beta sequencing. The Susac syndrome patients fulfilled recently defined diagnostic criteria for either definite or probable disease. CD8+ TEMRA cells were enriched by FACS, while bulk CD8+ and CD4+ T cells were purified by magnetic negative isolation. Blood was drawn into EDTA tubes, processed within 24 hours, and PBMCs were isolated by density gradient centrifugation. PBMCs intended for TCR sequencing were frozen in liquid nitrogen and were later thawed in a 37 degrees C water bath. A purity of at least 90% was achieved for sorted or isolated CD4+, CD8+ and CD8+ TEMRA cells. RNA was extracted with the RNeasy kit and roughly 0.5 to 1 ug was reverse transcribed using random hexamers. The immunoSEQ multiplex PCR assay, covering 54 Vbeta and 13 Jbeta segments, was used to amplify TCR beta CDR3 regions. To correct PCR amplification bias, a synthetic template baseline was used for both primer optimization and computational correction. Concerning the study's data processing: Reads were assigned to V, D and J genes according to IMGT and analyzed in immunoSEQ Analyzer, with only productive sequences retained. Clonality was calculated as one minus the Shannon entropy normalized by log2 of the number of productive unique sequences. For each patient and control, public and private clones were evaluated among the 100 most prevalent clones. Clones were defined as Susac-specific if absent from the healthy and MS cohorts, from 1052 published viral clones and from other ImmuneACCESS disease sequences. TCRdb's own reprocessing of the public reads used fastp at Q25 and MiXCR and kept productive beta chains. Records with the same CDR3 protein are collapsed into one entry carrying the most frequent genes and DNA. TCRdb's processing, not the authors' own work, is the source of the V and J calls. Across this sample there are about 150,000 distinct CDR3 sequences, with 90% to 97% seen only once. Of the sample, 0.065% to 0.1% falls within the top ten clones.

Beyond this particular receptor, the publication reports: The TCR sequencing and HLA analysis was acknowledged to have included a relatively small number of individuals. The CD4+ T cell repertoire of patients with Susac syndrome showed no detectable clonal expansion.

Specimen: CD4+ T cells from PBMCs. The sequence joins TRBV18 to TRBJ1-4; possibly the D gene is TRBD1, per 6 matching bases. The source of this sequence is a human donor with Susac syndrome. CDR3 protein: CASSPPGTSSREKLFF. The DNA sequence is TGTGCCAGCTCACCTCCCGGGACATCGAGCCGTGAAAAACTGTTTTTT.